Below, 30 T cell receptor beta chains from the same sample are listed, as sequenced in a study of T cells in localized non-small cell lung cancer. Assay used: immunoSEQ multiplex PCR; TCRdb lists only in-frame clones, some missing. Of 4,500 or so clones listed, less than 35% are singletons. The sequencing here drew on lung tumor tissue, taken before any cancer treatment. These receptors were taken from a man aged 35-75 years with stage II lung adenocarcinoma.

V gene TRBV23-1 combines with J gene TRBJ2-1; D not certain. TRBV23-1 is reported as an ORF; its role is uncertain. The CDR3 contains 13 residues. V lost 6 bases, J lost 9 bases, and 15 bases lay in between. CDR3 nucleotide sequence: TGCGCCAGCAGCTTCCTCGACTCCAGTGAGCAGTTCTTC. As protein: CASSFLDSSEQFF.

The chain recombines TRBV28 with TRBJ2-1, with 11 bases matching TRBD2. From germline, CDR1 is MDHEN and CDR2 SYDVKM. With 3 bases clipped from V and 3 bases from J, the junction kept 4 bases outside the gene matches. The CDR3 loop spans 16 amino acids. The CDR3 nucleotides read TGTGCCAGCAGTTTTACTAGCGGGGGAAGCTACAATGAGCAGTTCTTC. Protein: CASSFTSGGSYNEQFF.

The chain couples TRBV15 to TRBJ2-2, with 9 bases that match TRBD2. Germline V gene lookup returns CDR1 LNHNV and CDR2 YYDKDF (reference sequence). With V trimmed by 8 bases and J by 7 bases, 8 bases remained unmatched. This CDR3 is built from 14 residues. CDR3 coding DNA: TGTGCCACCGCTCCCGCGGGAGGGGTCGGGGAGCTGTTTTTT. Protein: CATAPAGGVGELFF.

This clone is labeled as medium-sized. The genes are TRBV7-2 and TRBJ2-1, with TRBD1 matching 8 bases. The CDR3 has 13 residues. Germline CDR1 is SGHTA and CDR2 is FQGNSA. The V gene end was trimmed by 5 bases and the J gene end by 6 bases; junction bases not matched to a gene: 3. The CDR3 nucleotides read TGTGCCAGCAGCCAGGGACAGGTCAATGAGCAGTTCTTC. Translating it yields CASSQGQVNEQFF.

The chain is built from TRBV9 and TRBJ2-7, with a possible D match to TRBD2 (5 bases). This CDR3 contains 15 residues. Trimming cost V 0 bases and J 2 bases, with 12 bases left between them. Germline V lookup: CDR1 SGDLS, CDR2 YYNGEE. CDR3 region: CASSVGGRGTYEQYF. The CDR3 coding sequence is TGTGCCAGCAGCGTAGGAGGGCGTGGCACCTACGAGCAGTACTTC.

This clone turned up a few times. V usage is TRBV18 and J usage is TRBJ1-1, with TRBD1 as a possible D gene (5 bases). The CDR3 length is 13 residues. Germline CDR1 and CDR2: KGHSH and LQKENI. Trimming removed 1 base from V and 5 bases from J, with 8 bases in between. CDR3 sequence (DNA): TGTGCCAGCTCACCACAGGGGCGGACTGAAGCTTTCTTT. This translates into CASSPQGRTEAFF.

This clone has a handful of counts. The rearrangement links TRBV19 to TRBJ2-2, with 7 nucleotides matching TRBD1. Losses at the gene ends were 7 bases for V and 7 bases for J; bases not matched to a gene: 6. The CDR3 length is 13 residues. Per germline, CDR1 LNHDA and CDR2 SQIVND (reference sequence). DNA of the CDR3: TGTGCCAGTAAACAGGGGCTGAGCGGGGAGCTGTTTTTT. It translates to CASKQGLSGELFF.

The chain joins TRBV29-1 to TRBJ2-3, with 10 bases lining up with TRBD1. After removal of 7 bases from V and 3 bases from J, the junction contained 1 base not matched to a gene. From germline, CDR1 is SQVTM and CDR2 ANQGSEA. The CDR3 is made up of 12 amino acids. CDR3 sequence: CSGGQGTDTQYF. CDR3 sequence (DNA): TGCAGCGGGGGACAGGGGACAGATACGCAGTATTTT.

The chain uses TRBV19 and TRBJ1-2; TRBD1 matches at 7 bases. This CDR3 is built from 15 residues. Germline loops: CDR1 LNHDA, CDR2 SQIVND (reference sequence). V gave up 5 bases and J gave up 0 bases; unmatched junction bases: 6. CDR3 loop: CASSPGTATNYGYTF. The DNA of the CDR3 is TGTGCCAGTAGTCCCGGGACAGCTACTAACTATGGCTACACCTTC.

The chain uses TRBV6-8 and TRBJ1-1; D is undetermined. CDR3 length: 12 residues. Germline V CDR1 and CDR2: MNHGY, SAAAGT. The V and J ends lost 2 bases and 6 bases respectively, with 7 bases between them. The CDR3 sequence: CASSYQVAEAFF. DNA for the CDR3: TGTGCCAGCAGTTACCAGGTCGCTGAAGCTTTCTTT.

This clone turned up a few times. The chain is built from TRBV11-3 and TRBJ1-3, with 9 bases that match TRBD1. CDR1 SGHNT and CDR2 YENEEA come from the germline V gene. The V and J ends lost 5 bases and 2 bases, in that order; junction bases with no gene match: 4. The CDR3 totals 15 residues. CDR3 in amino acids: CASSPGTGPGNTIYF. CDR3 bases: TGTGCCAGCAGCCCCGGGACAGGGCCTGGAAACACCATATATTTT.

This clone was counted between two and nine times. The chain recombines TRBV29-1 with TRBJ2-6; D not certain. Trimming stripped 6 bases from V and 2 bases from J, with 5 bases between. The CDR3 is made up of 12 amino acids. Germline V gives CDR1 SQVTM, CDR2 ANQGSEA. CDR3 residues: CSVQTGANVLTF. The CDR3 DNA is TGCAGCGTGCAGACTGGGGCCAACGTCCTGACTTTC. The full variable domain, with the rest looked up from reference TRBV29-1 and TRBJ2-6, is SAVISQKPSRDICQRGTSLTIQCQVDSQVTMMFWYRQQPGQSLTLIATANQGSEATYESGFVIDKFPISRPNLTFSTLTVSNMSPEDSSIYLCSVQTGANVLTFGAGSRLTVL.

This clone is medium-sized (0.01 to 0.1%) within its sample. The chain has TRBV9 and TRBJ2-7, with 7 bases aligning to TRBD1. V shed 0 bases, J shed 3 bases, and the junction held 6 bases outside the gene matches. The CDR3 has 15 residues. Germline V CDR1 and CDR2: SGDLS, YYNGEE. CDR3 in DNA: TGTGCCAGCAGCGTAGACCCAACAGGGGTCTACGAGCAGTACTTC. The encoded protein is CASSVDPTGVYEQYF. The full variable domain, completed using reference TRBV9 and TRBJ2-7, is DSGVTQTPKHLITATGQRVTLRCSPRSGDLSVYWYQQSLDQGLQFLIQYYNGEERAKGNILERFSAQQFPDLHSELNLSSLELGDSALYFCASSVDPTGVYEQYFGPGTRLTVT.

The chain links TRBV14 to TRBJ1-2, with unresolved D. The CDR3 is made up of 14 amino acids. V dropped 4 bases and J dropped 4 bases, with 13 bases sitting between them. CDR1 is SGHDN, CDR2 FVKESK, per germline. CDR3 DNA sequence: TGTGCCAGCAGCCCCGCCGGTCAGACCTATGGCTACACCTTC. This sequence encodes CASSPAGQTYGYTF.

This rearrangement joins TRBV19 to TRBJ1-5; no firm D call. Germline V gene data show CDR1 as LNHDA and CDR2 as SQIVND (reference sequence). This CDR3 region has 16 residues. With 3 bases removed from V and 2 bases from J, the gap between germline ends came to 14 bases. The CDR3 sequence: CASSMGRVGRNQPQHF. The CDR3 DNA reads TGTGCCAGTAGTATGGGCCGGGTAGGGCGCAATCAGCCCCAGCATTTT.

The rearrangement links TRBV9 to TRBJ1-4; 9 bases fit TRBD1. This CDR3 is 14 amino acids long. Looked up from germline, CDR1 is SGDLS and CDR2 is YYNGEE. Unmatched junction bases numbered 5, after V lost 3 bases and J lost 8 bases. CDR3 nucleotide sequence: TGTGCCAGCAGCGAGGGACAGGGTAGGGAAAAACTGTTTTTT. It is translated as CASSEGQGREKLFF.

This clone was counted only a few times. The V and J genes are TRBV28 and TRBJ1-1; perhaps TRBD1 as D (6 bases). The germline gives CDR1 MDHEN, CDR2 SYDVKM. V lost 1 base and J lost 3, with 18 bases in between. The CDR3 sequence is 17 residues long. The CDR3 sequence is CASSLSGRGRDHTEAFF. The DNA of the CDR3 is TGTGCCAGCAGTTTATCGGGGCGGGGGCGCGACCACACTGAAGCTTTCTTT. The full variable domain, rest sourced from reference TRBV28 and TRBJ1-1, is DVKVTQSSRYLVKRTGEKVFLECVQDMDHENMFWYRQDPGLGLRLIYFSYDVKMKEKGDIPEGYSVSREKKERFSLILESASTNQTSMYLCASSLSGRGRDHTEAFFGQGTRLTVV.

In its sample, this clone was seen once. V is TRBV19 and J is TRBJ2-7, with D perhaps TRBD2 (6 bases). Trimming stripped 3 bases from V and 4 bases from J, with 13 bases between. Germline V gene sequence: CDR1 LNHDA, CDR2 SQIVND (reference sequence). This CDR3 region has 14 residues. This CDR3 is CASSIGAGTYEQYF. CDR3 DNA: TGTGCCAGTAGTATTGGGGCGGGGACTTACGAGCAGTACTTC.

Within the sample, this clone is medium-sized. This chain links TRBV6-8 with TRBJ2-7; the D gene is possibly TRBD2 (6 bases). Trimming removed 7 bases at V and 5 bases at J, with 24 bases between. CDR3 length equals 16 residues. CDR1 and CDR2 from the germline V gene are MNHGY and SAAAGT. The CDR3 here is CASTPQWRGDQHEQYF. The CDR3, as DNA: TGTGCCAGCACTCCCCAATGGAGGGGTGATCAGCACGAGCAGTACTTC.

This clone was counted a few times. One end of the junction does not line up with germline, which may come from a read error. The CDR3 nucleotides read TGTGCCATCAGTGTGGGTCCTGGGGCCAACGTCCTGACTTTC. Its protein is CAISVGPGANVLTF. The chain links TRBV6-8 to TRBJ2-6; D gene unclear. The germline V gene encodes CDR1 MNHGY and CDR2 SAAAGT. CDR3 length equals 14 residues.

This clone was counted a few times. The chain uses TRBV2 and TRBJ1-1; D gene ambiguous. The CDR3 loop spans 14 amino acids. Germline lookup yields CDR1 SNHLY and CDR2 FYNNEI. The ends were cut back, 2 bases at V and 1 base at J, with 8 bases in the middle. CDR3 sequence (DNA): TGTGCCAGCAGTGAAAACCAGGCGAACACTGAAGCTTTCTTT. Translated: CASSENQANTEAFF.

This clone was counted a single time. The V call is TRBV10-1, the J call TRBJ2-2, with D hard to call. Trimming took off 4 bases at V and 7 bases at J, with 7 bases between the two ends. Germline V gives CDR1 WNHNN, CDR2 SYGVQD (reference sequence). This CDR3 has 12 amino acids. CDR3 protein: CASSVENGELFF. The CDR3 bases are TGCGCCAGCAGTGTAGAAAACGGGGAGCTGTTTTTT.

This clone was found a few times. CDR3 loop: CASSQGQPGELFF. The CDR3 DNA follows: TGCGCCAGCAGCCAGGGACAGCCCGGGGAGCTGTTTTTT. The J gene is TRBJ2-2, the V gene TRBV23-1; the match to TRBD1 covers 7 bases. TRBV23-1 belongs to the ORF category, with a function that is uncertain. V shed 6 bases and J 6 bases; nucleotides not matched to a gene: 4. The CDR3 totals 13 residues.

CDR3 sequence reads: CASRERQGAEAFF. In nucleotides, the CDR3 is TGTGCCAGCAGGGAAAGACAGGGGGCTGAAGCTTTCTTT. The chain joins TRBV28 to TRBJ1-1; TRBD1 aligns across 9 bases. Germline CDR1 and CDR2: MDHEN and SYDVKM. The J segment lost 6 bases and the V segment lost 6 bases, leaving 5 bases of the junction unmatched. This CDR3 contains 13 residues.

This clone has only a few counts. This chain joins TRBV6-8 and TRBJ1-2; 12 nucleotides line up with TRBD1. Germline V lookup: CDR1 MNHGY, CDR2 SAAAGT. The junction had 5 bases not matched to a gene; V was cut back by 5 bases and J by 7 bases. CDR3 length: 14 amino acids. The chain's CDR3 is CASSLGQGAGGYTF. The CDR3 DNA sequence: TGTGCCAGCAGTCTGGGACAGGGGGCCGGTGGCTACACCTTC.

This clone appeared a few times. Written as DNA, the CDR3 is TGCAGCGTCCAATGGGGATTTGGGAACACTGAAGCTTTCTTT. Translating it yields CSVQWGFGNTEAFF. This sequence joins TRBV29-1 and TRBJ1-1, with D unclear. The CDR3 consists of 14 residues. V lost 6 bases and J lost 1, with 15 bases in between. Germline V gene lookup returns CDR1 SQVTM and CDR2 ANQGSEA.

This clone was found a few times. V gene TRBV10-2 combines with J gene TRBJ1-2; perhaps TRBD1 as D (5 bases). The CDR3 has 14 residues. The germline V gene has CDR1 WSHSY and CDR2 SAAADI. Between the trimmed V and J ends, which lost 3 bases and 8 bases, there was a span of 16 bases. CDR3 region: CASSEDVQGGGYTF. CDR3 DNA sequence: TGCGCCAGCAGTGAAGATGTCCAGGGTGGGGGCTACACCTTC.

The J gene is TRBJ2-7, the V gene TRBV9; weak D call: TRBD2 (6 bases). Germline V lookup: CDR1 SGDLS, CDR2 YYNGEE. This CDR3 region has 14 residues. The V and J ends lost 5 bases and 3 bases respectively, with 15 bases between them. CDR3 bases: TGTGCCAGCAGTCCGCCTAGCGTGGTCTACGAGCAGTACTTC. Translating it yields CASSPPSVVYEQYF.

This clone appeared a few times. The CDR3 sequence is CASSAFTGNTEAFF. In DNA, the CDR3 is TGTGCCAGCAGCGCCTTTACGGGGAACACTGAAGCTTTCTTT. The V call is TRBV11-3, the J call TRBJ1-1, with D hard to call. Trimming stripped 5 bases from V and 1 base from J, with 11 bases between. CDR3 size: 14 residues. Germline values: CDR1 SGHNT, CDR2 YENEEA.

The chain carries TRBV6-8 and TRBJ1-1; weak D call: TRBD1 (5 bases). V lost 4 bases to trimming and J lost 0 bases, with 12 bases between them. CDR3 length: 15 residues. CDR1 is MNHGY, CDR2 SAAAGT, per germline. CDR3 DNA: TGTGCCAGCAGTTCACTGGGGGGAGTGAACACTGAAGCTTTCTTT. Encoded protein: CASSSLGGVNTEAFF.